The 25 T cell receptor beta chains in this list originate from one sample, sequenced in a study of cytomegalovirus exposure and HLA in healthy donors. Libraries were prepared by immunoSEQ multiplex PCR; TCRdb keeps only in-frame clonotypes and omits some of them. The table has about 130,000 clones, just under 90% seen once; the top ten hold about 3.5%. The sample comprised PBMCs. Every receptor here comes from a man aged 25 to 40 in good health and CMV-seronegative.

This chain links TRBV5-6 with TRBJ2-5; 7 nucleotides align to TRBD1. CDR1 and CDR2 from the germline V gene are SGHDT and YYEEEE. The CDR3 is made up of 13 amino acids. Trimming cost V 5 bases and J 7 bases; bases outside gene matches: 8. CDR3 nucleotides: TGTGCCAGCAGTCCGGACAGGTGGGGGACCCAGTACTTC. It is translated as CASSPDRWGTQYF.

This rearrangement joins TRBV29-1 to TRBJ1-2; D unclear. V was pared by 3 bases and J by 7 bases, with 15 bases between. Germline values: CDR1 SQVTM, CDR2 ANQGSEA. There are 13 residues in the CDR3. The CDR3 loop is CSVDVAGYGGYTF. Here the CDR3 DNA reads TGCAGCGTTGACGTGGCAGGCTATGGTGGCTACACCTTC.

The chain uses TRBV15 and TRBJ2-1; 9 nucleotides align to TRBD1. The CDR3 length is 17 residues. V gave up 0 bases and J gave up 4 bases; unmatched junction bases: 7. Germline V gene lookup returns CDR1 LNHNV and CDR2 YYDKDF (reference sequence). The CDR3 nucleotides are TGTGCCACCAGCAGAGATCTAGGGACAGGGAAATACAATGAGCAGTTCTTC. This encodes CATSRDLGTGKYNEQFF.

Regarding this clone: Relative to the germline gene, one junction end is altered; a read error may explain this. This chain joins TRBV5-8 and TRBJ2-5, with 8 bases lining up with TRBD1. The CDR3 length is 14 residues. Germline V CDR1 and CDR2: SGHTS, YDEGEE. CDR3 sequence reads: CASSHRTGTEAQYF. The CDR3 DNA sequence: TGTGCCAGCAGTCATAGGACAGGGACAGAGGCCCAGTACTTC. Combining the CDR3 with reference TRBV5-8 and TRBJ2-5 gives the whole variable domain EAGVTQSPTHLIKTRGQQATLRCSPISGHTSVYWYQQALGLGLQFLLWYDEGEERNRGNFPPRFSGRQFPNYSSELNVNALELEDSALYLCASSHRTGTEAQYFGPGTRLLVL.

The J gene is TRBJ2-7, the V gene TRBV29-1; 8 nucleotides agree with TRBD2. Germline V CDR1 and CDR2: SQVTM, ANQGSEA. This CDR3 has 15 amino acids. Losses at the gene ends were 4 bases for V and 4 bases for J; bases not matched to a gene: 12. The CDR3 loop reads CSVAGGGGRRYEQYF. For the CDR3, the DNA is TGCAGCGTTGCCGGAGGCGGGGGGCGAAGGTACGAGCAGTACTTC.

The chain combines TRBV15 with TRBJ1-1; the match to TRBD1 covers 9 bases. The trim removed 0 bases at V and 1 base at J, leaving 3 bases unmatched. This CDR3 contains 16 residues. Per the germline V gene, CDR1 is LNHNV and CDR2 is YYDKDF (reference sequence). The CDR3 region is CATSRDATGGNTEAFF. The CDR3 nucleotides are TGTGCCACCAGCAGAGATGCGACAGGGGGGAACACTGAAGCTTTCTTT.

The CDR3 DNA sequence: TGTGCCAGCAGTTCACTGGGGGGGGCTAACTATGGCTACACCTTC. Amino acid sequence: CASSSLGGANYGYTF. This chain uses TRBV28 with TRBJ1-2; tentatively, D is TRBD1 (5 bases). The V and J ends lost 4 bases and 0 bases respectively, with 12 bases between them. Germline CDR1 and CDR2: MDHEN and SYDVKM. CDR3 length: 15 amino acids.

This chain links TRBV7-2 with TRBJ2-3; D perhaps matches TRBD1 (5 bases). V lost 2 bases and J lost 1, with 13 bases in between. Per the germline V gene, CDR1 is SGHTA and CDR2 is FQGNSA. The CDR3 loop spans 16 amino acids. The CDR3 bases are TGTGCCAGCAGCTTAACCCTAGGGGCGCGCACAGATACGCAGTATTTT. This translates into CASSLTLGARTDTQYF.

Here the CDR3 reads CASSQDLPSGSSTDTQYF. The CDR3 DNA reads as TGCGCCAGCAGCCAAGATCTGCCTAGCGGGTCTAGCACAGATACGCAGTATTTT. V and J are TRBV4-3 and TRBJ2-3; 8 bases agree with TRBD2. The CDR3 totals 18 residues. Trimming at V came to 0 bases and at J to 0 bases, leaving 8 bases not matched to a gene. The germline CDR1 and CDR2 sequences are LGHNA and YSLEER.

The chain uses TRBV6-1 and TRBJ2-2, with D perhaps TRBD2 (5 bases). Between the trimmed V and J ends, which lost 7 bases and 0 bases, there was a span of 12 bases. The CDR3 is 15 residues long. The germline CDR1 and CDR2 sequences are MNHNS and SASEGT. CDR3 region: CASIPADANTGELFF. CDR3 DNA sequence: TGTGCCAGCATCCCAGCGGACGCGAACACCGGGGAGCTGTTTTTT.

This clone has just a few counts. The chain carries TRBV5-1 and TRBJ1-6, with 9 bases matching TRBD1. With 0 bases clipped from V and 5 bases from J, the junction kept 3 bases outside the gene matches. The CDR3 has 16 amino acids. Germline CDR1 SGHRS, CDR2 YFSETQ. The CDR3 DNA reads TGCGCCAGCAGCTTGGTTGGACAGGGGAATAATTCACCCCTCCACTTT. This gives the protein CASSLVGQGNNSPLHF.

CDR3 in DNA: TGCGCCAGCAGCCCGGACAGGGGGCGAGGTCAGCCCCAGCATTTT. This sequence encodes CASSPDRGRGQPQHF. J is TRBJ1-5 and V is TRBV4-1; 11 positions agree with TRBD1. Per germline, CDR1 MGHRA and CDR2 YSYEKL. J was trimmed by 6 bases and V by 4 bases; bases with no gene match: 5. This CDR3 is 15 amino acids long.

This chain connects TRBV29-1 to TRBJ2-5; D ambiguous. The CDR3 runs to 12 residues. Trimming pared 0 bases from V and 2 bases from J, leaving 4 bases between. Germline loops: CDR1 SQVTM, CDR2 ANQGSEA. The CDR3 coding sequence is TGCAGCGTTGAAGAGGCACAAGAGACCCAGTACTTC. Protein product: CSVEEAQETQYF.

The chain employs TRBV7-8 and TRBJ1-4, with D possibly TRBD1 on 6 matching bases. The V and J ends lost 4 bases and 0 bases respectively, with 12 bases between them. The CDR3 extends over 16 amino acids. Germline lookup yields CDR1 SGHVS and CDR2 FQNEAQ. The CDR3 protein is CASSSRGVTTNEKLFF. The CDR3 DNA follows: TGTGCCAGCAGCTCCAGGGGTGTAACAACTAATGAAAAACTGTTTTTT.

This clone occurred a few times. The rearrangement links TRBV6-5 to TRBJ1-5; 7 bases are shared with TRBD1. The V gene's germline CDR1 is MNHEY and CDR2 SVGAGI. The J segment lost 2 bases and the V segment lost 6 bases, leaving 7 bases of the junction unmatched. The CDR3 length is 15 residues. DNA for the CDR3: TGTGCCAGCAGCTTGACAGGGTGGGGCAATCAGCCCCAGCATTTT. Amino acid sequence: CASSLTGWGNQPQHF.

The chain uses TRBV5-1 and TRBJ2-5, with no clear D. The CDR3 loop spans 18 amino acids. V shed 4 bases and J shed 4 bases, with 26 bases lying between them. The V gene's germline CDR1 is SGHRS and CDR2 YFSETQ. The CDR3 nucleotides are TGCGCCAGCAGCACCTCCGCGACTCTTTCGCTTCTCGGAGAGACCCAGTACTTC. Its translation is CASSTSATLSLLGETQYF.

The chain is built from TRBV7-8 and TRBJ2-5, with TRBD1 identical over 7 bases. CDR3 size: 12 residues. With V trimmed by 5 bases and J by 4 bases, 1 base remained unmatched. From germline, CDR1 is SGHVS and CDR2 FQNEAQ. Here the CDR3 reads CASSRDRETQYF. Here the CDR3 DNA reads TGTGCCAGCAGCCGGGACAGAGAGACCCAGTACTTC.

The gene calls are TRBV15 and TRBJ2-2, with a possible D match to TRBD1 (5 bases). Per the germline V gene, CDR1 is LNHNV and CDR2 is YYDKDF (reference sequence). This CDR3 has 12 amino acids. Trimming pared 7 bases from V and 7 bases from J, leaving 10 bases between. CDR3 amino acids: CATKTEIGELFF. The CDR3 bases are TGTGCCACCAAGACAGAAATCGGGGAGCTGTTTTTT.

The CDR3 DNA is TGTGCCAGCAGCGCCGACAGGGCGAATGAGCAGTTCTTC. It specifies CASSADRANEQFF. The V and J genes are TRBV21-1 and TRBJ2-1; the table's D gene call, TRBD1, was not cross checked with the DNA. TRBV21-1 has pseudogene status. The CDR3 loop spans 13 amino acids.

CDR3 amino acids: CATSRDNRVYEQYF. In DNA, the CDR3 is TGTGCCACCAGCAGAGATAACAGGGTTTACGAGCAGTACTTC. The chain carries TRBV15 and TRBJ2-7; tentative D call: TRBD1 (6 bases). CDR1 LNHNV and CDR2 YYDKDF come from the germline V gene (reference sequence). The CDR3 runs to 14 residues. Trimming stripped 0 bases from V and 4 bases from J, with 10 bases between.

This chain uses TRBV5-4 with TRBJ2-7, with D possibly being TRBD2 (6 bases). This CDR3 spans 14 amino acids. The V end lost 4 bases, the J end lost 1 base, and 12 bases lay between the germline ends. CDR1 and CDR2 (germline): SGHNT, YYREEE (reference sequence). The CDR3 DNA follows: TGTGCCAGCAGCGCGGCGGGACTTTCCTACGAGCAGTACTTC. As protein: CASSAAGLSYEQYF.

The V call is TRBV6-5, the J call TRBJ2-7; D perhaps matches TRBD1 (6 bases). Per germline, CDR1 MNHEY and CDR2 SVGAGI. The germline V and J ends were trimmed by 8 bases and 0 bases, with 8 bases remaining between them. The CDR3 runs 12 residues. The CDR3 region is CASGGSSYEQYF. CDR3 in DNA: TGTGCCAGCGGGGGCAGCTCCTACGAGCAGTACTTC.

The rearrangement uses TRBV19 and TRBJ2-5; tentative D call: TRBD1 (6 bases). Germline V gene data show CDR1 as LNHDA and CDR2 as SQIVND (reference sequence). The CDR3 is 12 residues long. With 9 bases removed from V and 1 base from J, the gap between germline ends came to 9 bases. For the CDR3, the DNA is TGTGCCAGCACGGACAGCCAAGAGACCCAGTACTTC. The encoded protein is CASTDSQETQYF.

For this clone: One junction end disagrees with the germline gene, perhaps due to a read error. The gene calls are TRBV2 and TRBJ2-5; D is uncertain. The CDR3 spans 13 residues. Germline-derived CDR1 and CDR2 are SNHLY and FYNNEI. The CDR3, as DNA: TGTGCCAGCAGTGAATTTAAGCAAGAGGCCCAGTACTTC. Its translation: CASSEFKQEAQYF.

The J gene is TRBJ1-1, the V gene TRBV7-9; D perhaps matches TRBD1 (6 bases). Trimming stripped 5 bases from V and 1 base from J, with 14 bases between. The germline gives CDR1 SEHNR, CDR2 FQNEAQ (reference sequence). CDR3 length equals 15 residues. CDR3 DNA: TGTGCCAGCAGCCCCCCCGTCAGGGGGAACACTGAAGCTTTCTTT. It translates to CASSPPVRGNTEAFF. The variable domain in full, completed from reference TRBV7-9 and TRBJ1-1, reads DTGVSQNPRHKITKRGQNVTFRCDPISEHNRLYWYRQTLGQGPEFLTYFQNEAQLEKSRLLSDRFSAERPKGSFSTLEIQRTEQGDSAMYLCASSPPVRGNTEAFFGQGTRLTVV.